This T cell receptor beta chain came from a study of OX40 agonist ivuxolimab in advanced cancers. At the level of the study: Dose-escalation patients had hepatocellular carcinoma, melanoma, renal cell or head and neck cancer.

This clone was seen more than once but under ten times. The data were produced by immunoSEQ multiplex PCR, yet TCRdb's version contains in-frame clones alone and is incomplete. Counted here are approximately 99,000 clones, approximately 90% occurring once; the ten biggest clones make up around 0.61%. The CDR3 is 14 residues long. The V and J ends lost 5 bases and 1 base respectively, with 11 bases between them. Germline CDR1 SGHDN, CDR2 FVKESK. V and J are TRBV14 and TRBJ2-5, with D tentatively TRBD1 (6 bases). The sequences come from CD4+ or CD8+ T cells sorted from blood, collected in a trial of the OX40 agonist ivuxolimab. The receptor comes from an adult with an advanced solid tumor such as melanoma, head and neck, liver or kidney cancer. CDR3 sequence (DNA): TGTGCCAGCAGCGGGGGACAATTCCAAGAGACCCAGTACTTC. It codes for CASSGGQFQETQYF.